The present entry profiles one T cell receptor (beta chain) with its context. Its antigen is still unknown. PCR primers comprised 60 Vbeta and 13 Jbeta primers. Authors' data handling: Later, roughly 80 million unique TCR beta chains were counted in an analysis, and roughly 11 million of them were shared. Only in-frame clones appear in the TCRdb table, and some are missing; sequencing was by immunoSEQ multiplex PCR. V and J calls and clone size are copied from that table; D and trimming were computed from the DNA. The sample consists of approximately 170,000 clones, over 75% of them appearing once. This specimen belongs to a study of cytomegalovirus exposure and HLA in healthy donors. Study-level points and caveats: Later on, an analysis tied around 17,000 TCR beta sequences to HLA alleles at 0.05 false discovery rate. Reports described diagnosis of cytomegalovirus status by the classifier as highly specific and sensitive. What was likely a sequencing artifact was a cluster of highly shared sequence variants.

The germline V gene encodes CDR1 SGHKS and CDR2 YYEKEE (reference sequence). Trimming stripped 0 bases from V and 5 bases from J, with 17 bases between. The CDR3 totals 16 residues. The sequence was obtained from a female donor in good health and CMV-seronegative. Input material: PBMCs. The J gene is TRBJ2-5, the V gene TRBV5-5; tentatively, D is TRBD1 (8 bases). CDR3 protein: CASSLVRTGREETQYF. CDR3 sequence (DNA): TGTGCCAGCAGCTTGGTTCGGACAGGGAGGGAGGAGACCCAGTACTTC.